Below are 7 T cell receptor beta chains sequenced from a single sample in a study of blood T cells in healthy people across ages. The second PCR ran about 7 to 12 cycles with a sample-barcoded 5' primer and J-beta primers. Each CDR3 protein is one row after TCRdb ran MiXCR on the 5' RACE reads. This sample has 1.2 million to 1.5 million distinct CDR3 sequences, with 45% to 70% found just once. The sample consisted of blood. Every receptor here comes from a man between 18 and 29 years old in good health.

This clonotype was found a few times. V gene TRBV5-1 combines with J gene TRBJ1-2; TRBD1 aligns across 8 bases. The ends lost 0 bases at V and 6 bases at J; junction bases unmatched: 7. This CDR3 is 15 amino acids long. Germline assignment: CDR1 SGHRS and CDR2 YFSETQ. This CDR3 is CASSLDQGAIDGYTF. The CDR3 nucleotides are TGCGCCAGCAGCTTGGATCAGGGGGCTATAGATGGCTACACCTTC. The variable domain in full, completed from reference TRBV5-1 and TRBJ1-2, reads KAGVTQTPRYLIKTRGQQVTLSCSPISGHRSVSWYQQTPGQGLQFLFEYFSETQRNKGNFPGRFSGRQFSNSRSEMNVSTLELGDSALYLCASSLDQGAIDGYTFGSGTRLTVV.

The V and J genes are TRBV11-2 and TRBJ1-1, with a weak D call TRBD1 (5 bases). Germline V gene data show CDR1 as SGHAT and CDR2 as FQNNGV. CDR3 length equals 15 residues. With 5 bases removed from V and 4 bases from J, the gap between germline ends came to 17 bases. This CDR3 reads CASSTYQGSSTEAFF. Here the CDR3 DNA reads TGTGCCAGCAGCACCTATCAGGGCAGCAGCACTGAAGCTTTCTTT.

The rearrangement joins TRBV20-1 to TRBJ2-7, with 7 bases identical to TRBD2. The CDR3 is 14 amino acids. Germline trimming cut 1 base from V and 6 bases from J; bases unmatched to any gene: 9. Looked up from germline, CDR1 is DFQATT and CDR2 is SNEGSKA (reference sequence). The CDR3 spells CSARGEAGIGEQYF. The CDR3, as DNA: TGCAGTGCTAGAGGTGAAGCGGGGATAGGCGAGCAGTACTTC.

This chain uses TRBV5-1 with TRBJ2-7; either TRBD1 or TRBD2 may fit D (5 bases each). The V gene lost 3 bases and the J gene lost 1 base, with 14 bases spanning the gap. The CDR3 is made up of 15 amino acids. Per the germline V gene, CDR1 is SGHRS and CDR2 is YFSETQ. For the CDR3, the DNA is TGCGCCAGCAGCTGGAACCGGGACGCATCCTACGAGCAGTACTTC. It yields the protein CASSWNRDASYEQYF. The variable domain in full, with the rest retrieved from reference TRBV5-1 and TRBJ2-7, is KAGVTQTPRYLIKTRGQQVTLSCSPISGHRSVSWYQQTPGQGLQFLFEYFSETQRNKGNFPGRFSGRQFSNSRSEMNVSTLELGDSALYLCASSWNRDASYEQYFGPGTRLTVT.

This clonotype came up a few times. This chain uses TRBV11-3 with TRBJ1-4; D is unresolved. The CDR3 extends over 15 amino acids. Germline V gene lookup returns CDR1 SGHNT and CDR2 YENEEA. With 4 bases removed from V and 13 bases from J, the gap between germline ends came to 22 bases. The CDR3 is CASSSQSVRPMGLFF. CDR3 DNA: TGTGCCAGCAGCTCTCAATCCGTAAGACCCATGGGACTGTTTTTT.

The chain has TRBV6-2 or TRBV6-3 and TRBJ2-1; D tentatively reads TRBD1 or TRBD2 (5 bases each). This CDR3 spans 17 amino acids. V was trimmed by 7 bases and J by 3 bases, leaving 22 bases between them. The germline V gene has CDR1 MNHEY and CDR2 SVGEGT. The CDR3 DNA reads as TGTGCCAGCACTCTTACTAGTTGGGACGGATACTACAATGAGCAGTTCTTC. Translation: CASTLTSWDGYYNEQFF.

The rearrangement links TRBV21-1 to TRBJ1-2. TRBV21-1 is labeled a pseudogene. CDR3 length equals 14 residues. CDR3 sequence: CASRVAFGWWGYTF. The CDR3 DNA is TGTGCCAGCAGGGTCGCCTTTGGATGGTGGGGCTACACCTTC.